This TCR beta chain was identified in a study of T cells after yellow fever vaccination. One entry per CDR3 protein results from TCRdb running MiXCR on the 5' RACE reads. There are more than 300,000 distinct CDR3 sequences in the sample; approximately 12% occur only once, and about 3.5% lies in the top ten. Trimming left V 2 bases short and J 0 bases short, with 8 bases between. The CDR3 is 15 amino acids. Germline loops: CDR1 SEHNR, CDR2 FQNEAQ (reference sequence). The starting material was CD4+ T cells sorted from PBMCs, obtained 45 days after the yellow fever booster vaccination. The sequence was obtained from a young man who received the YFV17D yellow fever vaccine. The J gene is TRBJ1-5, the V gene TRBV7-9; D is unresolved. CDR3 nucleotides: TGTGCCAGCAGCTTAAGCGGTTATAGCAATCAGCCCCAGCATTTT. This sequence encodes CASSLSGYSNQPQHF.